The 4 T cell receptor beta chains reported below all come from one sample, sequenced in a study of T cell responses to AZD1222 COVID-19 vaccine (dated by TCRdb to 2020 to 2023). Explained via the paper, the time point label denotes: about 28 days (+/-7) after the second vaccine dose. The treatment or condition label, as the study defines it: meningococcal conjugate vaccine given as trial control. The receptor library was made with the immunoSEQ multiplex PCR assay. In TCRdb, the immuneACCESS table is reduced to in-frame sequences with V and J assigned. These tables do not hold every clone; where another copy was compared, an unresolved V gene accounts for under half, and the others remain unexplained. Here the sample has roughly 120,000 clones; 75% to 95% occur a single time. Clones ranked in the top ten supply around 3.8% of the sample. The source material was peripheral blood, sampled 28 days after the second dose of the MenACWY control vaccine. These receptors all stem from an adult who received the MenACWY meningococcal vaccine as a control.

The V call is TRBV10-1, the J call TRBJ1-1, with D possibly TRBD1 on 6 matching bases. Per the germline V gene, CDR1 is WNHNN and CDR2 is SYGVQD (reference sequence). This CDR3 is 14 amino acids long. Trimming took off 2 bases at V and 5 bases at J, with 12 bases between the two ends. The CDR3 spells CASSETGGRTEAFF. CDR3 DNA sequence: TGCGCCAGCAGTGAGACGGGGGGCCGAACTGAAGCTTTCTTT.

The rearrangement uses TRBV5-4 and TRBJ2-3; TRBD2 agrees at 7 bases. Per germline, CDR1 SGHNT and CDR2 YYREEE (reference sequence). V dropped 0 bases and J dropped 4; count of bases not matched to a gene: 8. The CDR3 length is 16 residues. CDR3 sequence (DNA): TGTGCCAGCAGCTTGGTCGGTACTAGCGTTCCAGATACGCAGTATTTT. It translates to CASSLVGTSVPDTQYF.

CDR3 residues: CASSLSAGSYEQYV. The CDR3 DNA reads TGTGCCAGCAGCTTAAGTGCAGGGAGCTACGAGCAGTACGTC. The V gene is TRBV7-2, the J gene TRBJ2-7, with D perhaps being TRBD1 or TRBD2 (5 bases each). The V and J ends lost 2 bases and 3 bases respectively, with 11 bases between them. Germline V gene lookup returns CDR1 SGHTA and CDR2 FQGNSA. This CDR3 has 14 amino acids.

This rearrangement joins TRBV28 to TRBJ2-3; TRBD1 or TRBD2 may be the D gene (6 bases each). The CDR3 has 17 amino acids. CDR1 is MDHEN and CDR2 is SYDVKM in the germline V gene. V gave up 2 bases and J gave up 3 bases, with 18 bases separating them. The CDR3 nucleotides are TGTGCCAGCAGTTTAACGGGGGCCGGTTTGTCGACAGATACGCAGTATTTT. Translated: CASSLTGAGLSTDTQYF.